The source of this T cell receptor beta chain is a study of blood T cell repertoires in COVID-19. Looking at the study overall: Samples taken during acute and convalescent COVID-19 were collected in the United States, Italy and Spain.

Germline V gene data show CDR1 as SGHRS and CDR2 as YFSETQ. With 4 bases removed from V and 6 bases from J, the gap between germline ends came to 16 bases. CDR3 length equals 14 residues. In the original processing: Estimation of nucleated cell counts was performed using reference gene primer amplification. Produced via immunoSEQ multiplex PCR; TCRdb's table is partial and in-frame only. D and trimming come from the DNA, and the V and J calls and clone size come from that table. The table lists 200,000 to 300,000 clones, 75% to 90% of them singletons, with approximately 2% in the top ten. The V call is TRBV5-1, the J call TRBJ1-1, with unresolved D. Sample: peripheral blood. The clonotype comes from a man aged 25 to 40 with active or convalescent COVID-19. The CDR3 region has the DNA TGCGCCAGCAGCCTGACTCCGCAGTCCCCTGAAGCTTTCTTT. It specifies CASSLTPQSPEAFF. The entire variable domain, with the rest obtained from reference TRBV5-1 and TRBJ1-1, is as follows: KAGVTQTPRYLIKTRGQQVTLSCSPISGHRSVSWYQQTPGQGLQFLFEYFSETQRNKGNFPGRFSGRQFSNSRSEMNVSTLELGDSALYLCASSLTPQSPEAFFGQGTRLTVV.